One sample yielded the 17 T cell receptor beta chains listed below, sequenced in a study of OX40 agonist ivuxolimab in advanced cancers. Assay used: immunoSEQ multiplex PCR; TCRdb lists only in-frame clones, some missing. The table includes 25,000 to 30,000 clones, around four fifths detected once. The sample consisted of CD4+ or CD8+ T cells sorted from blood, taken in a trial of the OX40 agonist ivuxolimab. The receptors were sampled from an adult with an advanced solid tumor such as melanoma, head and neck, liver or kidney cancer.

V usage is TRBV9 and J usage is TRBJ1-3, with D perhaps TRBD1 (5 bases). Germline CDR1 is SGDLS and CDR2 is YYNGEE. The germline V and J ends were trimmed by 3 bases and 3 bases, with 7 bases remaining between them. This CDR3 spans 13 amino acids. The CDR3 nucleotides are TGTGCCAGCAGCGGGGGGTATGGAAACACCATATATTTT. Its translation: CASSGGYGNTIYF.

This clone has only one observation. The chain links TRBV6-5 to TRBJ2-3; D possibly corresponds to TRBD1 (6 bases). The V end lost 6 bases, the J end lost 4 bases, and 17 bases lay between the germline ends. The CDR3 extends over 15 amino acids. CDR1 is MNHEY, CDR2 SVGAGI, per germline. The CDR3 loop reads CASRRWTAWADTQYF. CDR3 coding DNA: TGTGCCAGCAGACGATGGACAGCATGGGCAGATACGCAGTATTTT.

CDR3 residues: CASSPATSGGSNEQFF. The CDR3 nucleotides are TGCGCCAGCAGTCCAGCGACTAGCGGGGGGTCCAATGAGCAGTTCTTC. V and J are TRBV5-1 and TRBJ2-1, with 13 bases lining up with TRBD2. Germline V gene lookup returns CDR1 SGHRS and CDR2 YFSETQ. Germline trimming cut 5 bases from V and 6 bases from J; bases unmatched to any gene: 8. The CDR3 length is 16 residues.

CDR3 sequence reads: CASSFQGTTYEQYF. The CDR3 bases are TGTGCCAGCAGCTTCCAGGGGACAACCTACGAGCAGTACTTC. This chain connects TRBV7-9 to TRBJ2-7; maybe TRBD1 (6 bases). V dropped 3 bases and J dropped 2 bases, with 11 bases sitting between them. Germline V lookup: CDR1 SEHNR, CDR2 FQNEAQ (reference sequence). The CDR3 spans 14 residues.

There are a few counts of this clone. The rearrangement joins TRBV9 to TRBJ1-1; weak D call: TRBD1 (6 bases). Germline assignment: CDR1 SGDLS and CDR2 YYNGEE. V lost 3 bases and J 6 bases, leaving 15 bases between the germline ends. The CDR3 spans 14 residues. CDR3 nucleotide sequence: TGTGCCAGCAGCGGGACAGCCGCAGGACCTGAAGCTTTCTTT. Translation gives CASSGTAAGPEAFF. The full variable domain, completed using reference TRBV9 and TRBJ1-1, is DSGVTQTPKHLITATGQRVTLRCSPRSGDLSVYWYQQSLDQGLQFLIQYYNGEERAKGNILERFSAQQFPDLHSELNLSSLELGDSALYFCASSGTAAGPEAFFGQGTRLTVV.

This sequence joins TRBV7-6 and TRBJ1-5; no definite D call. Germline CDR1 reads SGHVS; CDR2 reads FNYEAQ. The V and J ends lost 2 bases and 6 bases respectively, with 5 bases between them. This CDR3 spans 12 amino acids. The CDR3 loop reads CASSLFGQPQHF. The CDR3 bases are TGTGCCAGCAGCTTATTCGGTCAGCCCCAGCATTTT.

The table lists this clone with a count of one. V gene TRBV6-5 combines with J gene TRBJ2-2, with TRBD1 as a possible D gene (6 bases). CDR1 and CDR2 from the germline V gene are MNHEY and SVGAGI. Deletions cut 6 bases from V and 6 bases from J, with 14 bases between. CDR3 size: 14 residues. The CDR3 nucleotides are TGTGCCAGCAGAAACCGTGGGGGCGCCGGGGAGCTGTTTTTT. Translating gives CASRNRGGAGELFF.

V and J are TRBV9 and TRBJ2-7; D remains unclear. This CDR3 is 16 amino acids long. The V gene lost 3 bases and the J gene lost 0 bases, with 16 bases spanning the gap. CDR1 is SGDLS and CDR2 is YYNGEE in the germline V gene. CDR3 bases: TGTGCCAGCAGCGACCCACCCCAGACCAGCTCCTACGAGCAGTACTTC. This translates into CASSDPPQTSSYEQYF.

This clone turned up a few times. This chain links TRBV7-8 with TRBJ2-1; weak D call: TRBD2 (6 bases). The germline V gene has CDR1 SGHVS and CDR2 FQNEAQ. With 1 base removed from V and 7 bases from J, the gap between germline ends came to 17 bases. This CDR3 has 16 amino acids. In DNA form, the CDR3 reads TGTGCCAGCAGCTTAGTCGGGGGTGGAGTTGAGAATGAGCAGTTCTTC. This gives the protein CASSLVGGGVENEQFF.

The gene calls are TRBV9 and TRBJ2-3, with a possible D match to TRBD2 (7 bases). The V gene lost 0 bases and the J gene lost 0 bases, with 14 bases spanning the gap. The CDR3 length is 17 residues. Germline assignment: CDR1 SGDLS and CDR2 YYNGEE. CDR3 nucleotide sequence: TGTGCCAGCAGCGTAGCGTCGGCGGGGGCTAGCACAGATACGCAGTATTTT. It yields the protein CASSVASAGASTDTQYF.

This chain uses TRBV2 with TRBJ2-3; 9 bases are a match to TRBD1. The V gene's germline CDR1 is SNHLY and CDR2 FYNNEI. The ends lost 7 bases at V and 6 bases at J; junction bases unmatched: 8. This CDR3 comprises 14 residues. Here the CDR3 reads CASIWTGVLDTQYF. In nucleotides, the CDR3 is TGTGCCAGCATCTGGACAGGGGTTCTCGATACGCAGTATTTT.

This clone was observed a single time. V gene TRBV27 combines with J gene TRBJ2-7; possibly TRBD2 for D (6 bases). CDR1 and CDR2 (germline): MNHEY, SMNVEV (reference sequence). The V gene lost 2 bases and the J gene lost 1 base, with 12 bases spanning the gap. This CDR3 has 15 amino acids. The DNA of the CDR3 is TGTGCCAGCAGTTTAAGAATTGGACTATCCTACGAGCAGTACTTC. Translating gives CASSLRIGLSYEQYF.

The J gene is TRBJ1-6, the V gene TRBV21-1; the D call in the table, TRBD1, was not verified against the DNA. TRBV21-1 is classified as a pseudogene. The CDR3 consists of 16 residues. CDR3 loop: CASRARGYSYNSPLHF. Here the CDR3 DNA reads TGTGCCAGCAGAGCCAGGGGGTACTCCTATAATTCACCCCTCCACTTT.

The CDR3 is CATQGNQETQYF. CDR3 nucleotides: TGTGCCACCCAGGGTAACCAAGAGACCCAGTACTTC. The gene calls are TRBV27 and TRBJ2-5; the D gene is possibly TRBD1 (5 bases). There are 12 residues in the CDR3. The germline CDR1 and CDR2 sequences are MNHEY and SMNVEV (reference sequence). Trimming removed 10 bases at V and 0 bases at J, with 9 bases between.

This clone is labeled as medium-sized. The DNA of the CDR3 is TGTGCCAGCAGCCTCGGTGGGGTAAGGGACGAGCAGTACTTC. Protein: CASSLGGVRDEQYF. The chain links TRBV13 to TRBJ2-7; D unresolved. V lost 5 bases, J lost 5 bases, and 16 bases lay in between. The CDR3 is 14 residues long. CDR1 PRHDT and CDR2 FYEKMQ come from the germline V gene (reference sequence).

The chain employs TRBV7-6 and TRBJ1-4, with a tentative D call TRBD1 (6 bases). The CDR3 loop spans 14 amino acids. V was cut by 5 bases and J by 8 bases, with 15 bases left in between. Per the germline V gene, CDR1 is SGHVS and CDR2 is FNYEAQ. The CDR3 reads CASSPQGGDEKLFF. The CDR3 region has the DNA TGTGCCAGCAGCCCCCAAGGGGGGGACGAAAAACTGTTTTTT.

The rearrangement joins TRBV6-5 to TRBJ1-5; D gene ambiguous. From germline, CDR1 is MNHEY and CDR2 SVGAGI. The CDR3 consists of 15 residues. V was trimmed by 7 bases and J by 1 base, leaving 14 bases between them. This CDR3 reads CASTSFDGSNQPQHF. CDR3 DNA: TGTGCCAGCACCTCCTTCGACGGAAGCAATCAGCCCCAGCATTTT.